A selection of T cell receptor beta chains follows, all from one sample in a study of blood T cell repertoires in COVID-19. The method was immunoSEQ multiplex PCR; TCRdb's version includes in-frame clones alone and lacks a portion of them. The sample contains a few hundred thousand clones, roughly nine tenths of which appear only once. Specimen: peripheral blood. All receptors come from a woman between 40 and 50 years old who had recovered from COVID-19. The conserved cysteine and the conserved F or W are not part of the CDR3 here. Each record gives: V gene, CDR3 protein.

V: TRBV19; CDR3: ASSIWTSGGTSYNEQF
V: TRBV30; CDR3: AWSVWGTDAEKLF
V: TRBV18; CDR3: ASSLIDEQF
V: TRBV6-6; CDR3: ASSYGREAF
V: TRBV18; CDR3: ASSPGKRDRGYEQF
V: TRBV10-3; CDR3: AISDDRGGGNTIY
V: TRBV28; CDR3: ATYRGSDEQY
V: TRBV18; CDR3: ASSPASGSIKETQY
V: TRBV9; CDR3: ASSVDFTGELF
V: TRBV2; CDR3: ASSNRTGISNQPQH
V: TRBV7-9; CDR3: ASQSSGSHEQY
V: TRBV10-3; CDR3: ATRRQAAGTEAF
V: TRBV28; CDR3: ASSLRGNTEAF
V: TRBV9; CDR3: ASSVELQGVQY
V: TRBV18; CDR3: ASSSEREGRETQY
V: TRBV5-6; CDR3: ASSLPAGLNNEQF
V: TRBV5-1; CDR3: ASSYHGRNNEQF
V: TRBV13; CDR3: ASSSGEEQY
V: TRBV25-1; CDR3: ASSALGGRAVETQY
V: TRBV18; CDR3: ASSPQGNTEAF
V: TRBV9; CDR3: ASRTGNTGELF
V: TRBV12-5; CDR3: ATAWTGDYEQY
V: TRBV5-1; CDR3: ASSPLSSGGGDTQY
V: TRBV18; CDR3: ASSGQGSTEAF
V: TRBV5-1; CDR3: ASSSLGGATNEKLF
V: TRBV6-6; CDR3: ASSYSSPGAGELF
V: TRBV7-2; CDR3: ASSSGLRTGEQF
V: TRBV10-3; CDR3: AISPVQGNTEAF
V: TRBV5-1; CDR3: ASSTGQGALYEQY
V: TRBV20-1; CDR3: SANTGVEQF
V: TRBV15; CDR3: ATSSEVAEKLF
V: TRBV6-5; CDR3: ASSARGSYEQY
V: TRBV5-8; CDR3: ASSGPQTATNEKLF